This T cell receptor beta chain was recorded in a study of T-cell memory formation after mild COVID-19. V dropped 0 bases and J dropped 7; count of bases not matched to a gene: 6. Germline V lookup: CDR1 ENHRY, CDR2 SYGVKD. This CDR3 comprises 15 residues. In TCRdb, the 5' RACE reads were re-called with MiXCR into one record per CDR3 protein. The sample shows 150,000 to 200,000 distinct CDR3 sequences, 10% to 15% of them seen only once. The table lists this clonotype with a few counts. The specimen sequenced was PBMCs or a T cell subset sorted from them (not recorded which). The TCR sequence derives from a man younger than 35 who had mild COVID-19 (a few samples of this study predate the infection). Cell type and time point are not known. V gene TRBV10-3 combines with J gene TRBJ2-1, with 7 bases fitting TRBD1. The CDR3 region is CAISESTGDWNEQFF. CDR3 nucleotide sequence: TGTGCCATCAGTGAGTCCACAGGGGATTGGAATGAGCAGTTCTTC.